The clone carrying this T cell receptor (beta chain) has only one observation. This CDR3 comprises 16 residues. The V end lost 2 bases, the J end lost 2 bases, and 11 bases lay between the germline ends. The method was immunoSEQ multiplex PCR; TCRdb's version includes in-frame clones alone and lacks a portion of them. The data show millions of clones, with around 95% seen just once and more than 0.1% held by the top ten. The source of the sample is a study of shared clonotypes between healthy human individuals. The gene calls are TRBV5-3 and TRBJ1-6; no reliable D call. TRBV5-3 is an ORF; its function is uncertain. This TCR was sampled from a man aged 18 to 30 in good health. The sample comprised naive CD4+ T cells sorted from blood. Documented subset: CD45RA+ positively selected. The DNA of the CDR3 is TGTGCCAGAAGCTTTGCCAGGCCTACCTATAATTCACCCCTCCACTTT. This sequence encodes CARSFARPTYNSPLHF.